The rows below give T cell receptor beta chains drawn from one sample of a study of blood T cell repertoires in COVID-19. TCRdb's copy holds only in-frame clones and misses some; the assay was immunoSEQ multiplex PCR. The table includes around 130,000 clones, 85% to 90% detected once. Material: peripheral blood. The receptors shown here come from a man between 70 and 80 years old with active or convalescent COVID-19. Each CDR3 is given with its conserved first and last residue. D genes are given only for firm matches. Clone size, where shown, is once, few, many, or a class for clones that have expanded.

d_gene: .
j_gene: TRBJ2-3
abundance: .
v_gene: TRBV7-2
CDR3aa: CASSLGWRPQNTQYF
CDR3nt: TGTGCCAGCAGCTTAGGGTGGCGGCCTCAAAATACGCAGTATTTT

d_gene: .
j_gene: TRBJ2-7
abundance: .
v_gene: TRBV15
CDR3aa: CATSRDQRGAWEQYF
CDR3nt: TGTGCCACCAGCAGAGATCAACGGGGGGCCTGGGAGCAGTACTTC

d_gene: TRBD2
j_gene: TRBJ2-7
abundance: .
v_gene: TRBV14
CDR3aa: CASSQGYSGSATYEQYF
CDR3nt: TGTGCCAGCAGCCAAGGATATAGCGGGAGTGCTACCTACGAGCAGTACTTC

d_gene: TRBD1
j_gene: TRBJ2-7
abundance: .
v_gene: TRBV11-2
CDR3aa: CASSLQPTGGYEQYF
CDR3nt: TGTGCCAGCAGCTTACAACCCACAGGGGGGTACGAGCAGTACTTC

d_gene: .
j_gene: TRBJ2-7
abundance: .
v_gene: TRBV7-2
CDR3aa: CASSLVVGGGGSYEQYF
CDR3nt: TGTGCCAGCAGCTTAGTGGTTGGGGGAGGGGGCTCCTACGAGCAGTACTTC

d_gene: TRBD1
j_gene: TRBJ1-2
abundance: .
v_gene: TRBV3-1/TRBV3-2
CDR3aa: CASSQDFTGVIGYTF
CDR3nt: TGTGCCAGCAGCCAAGATTTTACAGGGGTAATAGGCTACACCTTC

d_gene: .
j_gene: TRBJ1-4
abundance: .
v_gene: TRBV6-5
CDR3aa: CASSYGREGNEKLFF
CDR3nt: TGTGCCAGCAGTTACGGCAGGGAGGGTAATGAAAAACTGTTTTTT

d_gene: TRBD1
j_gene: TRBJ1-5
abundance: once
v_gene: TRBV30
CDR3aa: CAWSQQGDSQPQHF
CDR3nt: TGTGCCTGGAGTCAACAGGGGGATAGTCAGCCCCAGCATTTT

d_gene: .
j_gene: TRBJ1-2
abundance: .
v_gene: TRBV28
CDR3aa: CASSLPGTTTSYGYTF
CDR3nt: TGTGCCAGCAGCCTACCGGGGACAACTACTTCTTATGGCTACACCTTC

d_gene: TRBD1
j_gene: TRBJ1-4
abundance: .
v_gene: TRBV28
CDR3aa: CASSLPGQGGANEKLFF
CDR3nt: TGTGCCAGCAGTTTACCAGGACAGGGGGGAGCTAATGAAAAACTGTTTTTT

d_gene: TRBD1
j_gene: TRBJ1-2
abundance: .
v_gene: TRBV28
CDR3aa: CASSSRARQGRDGYTF
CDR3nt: TGTGCCAGCAGCTCCCGAGCGAGACAGGGAAGGGATGGCTACACCTTC

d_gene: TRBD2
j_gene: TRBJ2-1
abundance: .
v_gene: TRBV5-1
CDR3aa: CASSFNREGYNEQFF
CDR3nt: TGCGCCAGCAGCTTTAACCGGGAGGGTTACAATGAGCAGTTCTTC

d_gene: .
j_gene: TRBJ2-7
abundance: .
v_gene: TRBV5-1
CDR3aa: CASSLDTYEQYF
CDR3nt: TGCGCCAGCAGCTTAGACACCTACGAGCAGTACTTC

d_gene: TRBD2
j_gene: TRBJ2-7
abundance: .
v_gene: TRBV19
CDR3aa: CASSMSSRSGLYEQYF
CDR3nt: TGTGCCAGTAGTATGAGCAGTCGTAGCGGGCTTTACGAGCAGTACTTC

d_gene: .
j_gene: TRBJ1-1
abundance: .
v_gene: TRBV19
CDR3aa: CASRNRERGTEAFF
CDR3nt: TGTGCCAGCCGGAACAGGGAAAGAGGGACTGAAGCTTTCTTT

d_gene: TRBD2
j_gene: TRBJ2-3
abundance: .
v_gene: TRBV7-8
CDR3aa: CASSSTDRALAGGLDTQYF
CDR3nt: TGTGCCAGCAGCTCAACCGACAGGGCTCTAGCGGGAGGTCTGGATACGCAGTATTTT

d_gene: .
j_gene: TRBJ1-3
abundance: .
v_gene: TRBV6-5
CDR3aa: CASSSGNSGNTIYF
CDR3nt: TGTGCCAGCAGTTCAGGGAACTCTGGAAACACCATATATTTT

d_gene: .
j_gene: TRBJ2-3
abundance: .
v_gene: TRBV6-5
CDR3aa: CASSSTDSRDTQYF
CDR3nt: TGTGCCAGCAGTTCTACGGACAGTAGAGATACGCAGTATTTT

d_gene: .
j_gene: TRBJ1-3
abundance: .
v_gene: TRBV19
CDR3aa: CASLRNTIYF
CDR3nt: TGTGCCAGTCTGCGGAACACCATATATTTT

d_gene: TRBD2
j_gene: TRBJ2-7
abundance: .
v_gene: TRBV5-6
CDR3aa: CARSGGGYEQYF
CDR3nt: TGTGCCCGCAGCGGGGGGGGCTACGAGCAGTACTTC

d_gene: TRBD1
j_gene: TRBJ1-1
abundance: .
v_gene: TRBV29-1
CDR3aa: CSPRDRGDTEAFF
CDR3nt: TGCAGCCCCCGGGACAGGGGGGACACTGAAGCTTTCTTT

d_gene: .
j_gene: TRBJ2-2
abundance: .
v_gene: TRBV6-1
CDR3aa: CASSEAFGLGGGTLTGELFF
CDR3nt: TGTGCCAGCAGTGAAGCTTTTGGGCTCGGTGGCGGGACCCTCACCGGGGAGCTGTTTTTT

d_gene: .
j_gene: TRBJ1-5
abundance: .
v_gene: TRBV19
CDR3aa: CASNPNRAGQPQHF
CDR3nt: TGTGCCAGTAATCCCAACAGGGCCGGCCAGCCCCAGCATTTT

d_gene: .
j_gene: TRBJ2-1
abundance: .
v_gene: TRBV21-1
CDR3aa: CASSKALREGVWEQFF
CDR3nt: TGTGCCAGCAGCAAAGCGCTGCGGGAGGGGGTGTGGGAGCAGTTCTTC

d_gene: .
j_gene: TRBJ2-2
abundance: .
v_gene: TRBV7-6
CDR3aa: CASSGSSGASGELFF
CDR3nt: TGTGCCAGCAGCGGAAGTAGCGGCGCGAGCGGGGAGCTGTTTTTT

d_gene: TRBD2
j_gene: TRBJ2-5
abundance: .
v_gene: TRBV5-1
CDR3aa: CASSSPTSGIQETQYF
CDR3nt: TGCGCCAGCAGCTCTCCGACTAGCGGAATACAAGAGACCCAGTACTTC

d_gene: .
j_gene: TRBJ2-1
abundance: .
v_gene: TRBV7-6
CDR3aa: CASSLGVGDFYLQEQFF
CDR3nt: TGTGCCAGCAGCTTAGGAGTCGGGGATTTCTACCTCCAAGAGCAGTTCTTC

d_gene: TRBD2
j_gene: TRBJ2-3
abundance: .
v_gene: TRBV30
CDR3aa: CAWSVRRTSGRTDTQYF
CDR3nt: TGTGCCTGGAGTGTACGGAGGACTAGCGGGCGCACAGATACGCAGTATTTT

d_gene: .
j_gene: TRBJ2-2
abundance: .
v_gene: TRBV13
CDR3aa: CASSLEDIGTGELFF
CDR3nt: TGTGCCAGCAGCTTAGAGGACATTGGCACCGGGGAGCTGTTTTTT

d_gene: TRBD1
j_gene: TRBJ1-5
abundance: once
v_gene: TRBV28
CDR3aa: CASSLPLGQPTKHF
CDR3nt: TGTGCCAGCAGTTTGCCTTTGGGACAGCCAACTAAGCATTTT

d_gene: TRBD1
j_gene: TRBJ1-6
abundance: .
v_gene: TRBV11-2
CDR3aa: CASSPQTGGNNSPLHF
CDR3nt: TGTGCCAGCAGCCCACAGACAGGGGGTAACAATTCACCCCTCCACTTT

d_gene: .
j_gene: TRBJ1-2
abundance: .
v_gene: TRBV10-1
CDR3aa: CASSDRGSRGYTF
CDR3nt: TGCGCCAGCAGTGACCGCGGATCAAGGGGCTACACCTTC

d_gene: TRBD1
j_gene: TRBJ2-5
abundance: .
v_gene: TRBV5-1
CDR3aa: CASSSGTGGAVLETQYF
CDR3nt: TGCGCCAGCAGCTCCGGGACAGGGGGAGCAGTGTTGGAGACCCAGTACTTC

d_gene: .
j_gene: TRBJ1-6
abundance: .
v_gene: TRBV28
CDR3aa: CASSLWQGSSPLHF
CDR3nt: TGTGCCAGCAGTTTGTGGCAGGGAAGCTCACCCCTCCACTTT

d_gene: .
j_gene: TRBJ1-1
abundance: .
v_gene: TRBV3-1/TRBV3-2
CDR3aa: CASSQGAGLVEAFF
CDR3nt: TGTGCCAGCAGCCAAGGGGCAGGGTTGGTTGAAGCTTTCTTT

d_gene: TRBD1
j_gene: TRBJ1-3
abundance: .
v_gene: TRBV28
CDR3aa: CASSPRQGLISGNTIYF
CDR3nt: TGTGCCAGCAGTCCAAGACAGGGATTGATCTCTGGAAACACCATATATTTT

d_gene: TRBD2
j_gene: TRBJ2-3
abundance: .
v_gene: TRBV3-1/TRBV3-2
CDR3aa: CASSPSGSEDTQYF
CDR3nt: TGTGCCAGCAGTCCTAGCGGGAGTGAAGATACGCAGTATTTT

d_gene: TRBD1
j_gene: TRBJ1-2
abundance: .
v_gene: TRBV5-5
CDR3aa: CASSSGTGDGYTF
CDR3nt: TGTGCCAGCAGCTCCGGGACAGGGGATGGCTACACCTTC

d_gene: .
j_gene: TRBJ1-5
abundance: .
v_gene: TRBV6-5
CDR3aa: CASCRQGGQPQHF
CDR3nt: TGTGCCAGCTGTAGGCAGGGAGGTCAGCCCCAGCATTTT

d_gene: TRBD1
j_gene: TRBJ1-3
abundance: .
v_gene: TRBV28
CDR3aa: CASSSPGQGFGNTIYF
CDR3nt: TGTGCCAGCAGCTCTCCGGGACAGGGCTTTGGAAACACCATATATTTT

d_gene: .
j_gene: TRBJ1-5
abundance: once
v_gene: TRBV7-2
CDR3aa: CASSLQGGSNQPQHF
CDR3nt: TGTGCCAGCAGCTTACAGGGTGGGAGCAATCAGCCCCAGCATTTT

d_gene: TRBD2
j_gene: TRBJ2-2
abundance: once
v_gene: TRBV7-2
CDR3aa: CASSLITGGGTGELFF
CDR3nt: TGTGCCAGCAGCTTAATTACGGGAGGAGGTACCGGGGAGCTGTTTTTT

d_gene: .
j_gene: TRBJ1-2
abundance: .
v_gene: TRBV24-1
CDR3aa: CATSGTGLVYGYTF
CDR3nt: TGTGCCACCAGTGGTACAGGGTTGGTCTATGGCTACACCTTC

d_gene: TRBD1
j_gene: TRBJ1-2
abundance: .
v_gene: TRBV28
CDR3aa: CASMKGAWLRGYTF
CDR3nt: TGTGCCAGCATGAAGGGGGCCTGGTTGAGAGGCTACACCTTC

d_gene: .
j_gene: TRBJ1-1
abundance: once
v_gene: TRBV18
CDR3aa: CASSPWEGVTEAFF
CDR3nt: TGTGCCAGCTCACCCTGGGAGGGAGTCACTGAAGCTTTCTTT

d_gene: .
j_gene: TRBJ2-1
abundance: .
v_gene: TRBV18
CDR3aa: CASSPMSGRLNEQFF
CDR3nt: TGTGCCAGCTCACCAATGTCAGGGCGCCTGAATGAGCAGTTCTTC

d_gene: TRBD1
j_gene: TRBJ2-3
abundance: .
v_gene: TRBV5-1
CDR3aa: CASSSQGADFTDTQYF
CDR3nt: TGCGCCAGCAGCTCCCAGGGGGCGGACTTCACAGATACGCAGTATTTT

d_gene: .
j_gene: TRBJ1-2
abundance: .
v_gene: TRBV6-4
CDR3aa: CASSGASGYTF
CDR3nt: TGTGCCAGCAGTGGGGCCTCGGGCTACACCTTC

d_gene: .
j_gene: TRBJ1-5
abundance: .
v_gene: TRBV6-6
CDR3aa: CASRSREGQPQHF
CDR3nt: TGTGCCAGCAGAAGCAGGGAGGGTCAGCCCCAGCATTTT

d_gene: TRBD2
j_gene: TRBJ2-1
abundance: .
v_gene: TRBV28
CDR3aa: CASSLSGRTWDEQFF
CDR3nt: TGTGCCAGCAGTTTGAGCGGGAGGACCTGGGATGAGCAGTTCTTC

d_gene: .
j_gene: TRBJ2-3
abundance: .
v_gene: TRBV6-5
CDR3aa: CASSYGPGRGDTQYF
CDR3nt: TGTGCCAGCAGTTACGGGCCGGGAAGGGGGGATACGCAGTATTTT

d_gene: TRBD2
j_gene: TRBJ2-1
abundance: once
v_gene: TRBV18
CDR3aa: CASSRPSGRTPSHNEQFF
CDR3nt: TGTGCCAGCTCACGCCCTAGCGGGAGGACCCCCAGCCACAATGAGCAGTTCTTC

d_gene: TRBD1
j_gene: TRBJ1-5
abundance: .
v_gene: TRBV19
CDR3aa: CASSIGQGLNQPQHF
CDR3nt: TGTGCCAGTAGTATTGGACAGGGGTTGAATCAGCCCCAGCATTTT

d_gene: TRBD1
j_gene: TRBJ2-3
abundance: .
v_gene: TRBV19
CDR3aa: CASSRTGIWRDTQYF
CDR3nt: TGTGCCAGTAGTAGGACAGGGATCTGGCGGGATACGCAGTATTTT

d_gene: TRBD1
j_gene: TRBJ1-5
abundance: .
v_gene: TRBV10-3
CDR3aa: CAISLTGGNQPQHF
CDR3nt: TGTGCCATCAGTCTAACAGGGGGCAATCAGCCCCAGCATTTT

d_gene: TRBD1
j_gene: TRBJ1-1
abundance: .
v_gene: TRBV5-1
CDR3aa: CASTGTGINTEAFF
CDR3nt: TGCGCCAGTACCGGGACAGGGATAAACACTGAAGCTTTCTTT

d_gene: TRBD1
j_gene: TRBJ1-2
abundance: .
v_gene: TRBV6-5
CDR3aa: CASSTTGGGYTF
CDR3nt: TGTGCCAGCAGTACGACAGGGGGAGGCTACACCTTC

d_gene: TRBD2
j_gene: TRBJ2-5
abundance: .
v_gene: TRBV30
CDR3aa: CAWSRGSSGIQTQYF
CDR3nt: TGTGCCTGGAGTAGGGGGTCTAGCGGGATTCAGACCCAGTACTTC

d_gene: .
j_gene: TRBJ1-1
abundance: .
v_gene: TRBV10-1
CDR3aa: CASRRQANTEAFF
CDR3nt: TGCGCCAGCAGGAGACAGGCGAACACTGAAGCTTTCTTT

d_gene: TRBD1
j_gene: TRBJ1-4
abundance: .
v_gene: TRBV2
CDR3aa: CASNWQGVLNEKLFF
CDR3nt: TGTGCCAGCAATTGGCAGGGGGTCCTTAATGAAAAACTGTTTTTT